The 15 T cell receptor beta chains below all came from one sample that was sequenced in a study of PD-1 blockade in classical Hodgkin lymphoma. Produced via immunoSEQ multiplex PCR; TCRdb's table is partial and in-frame only. The sample records about 110,000 clones, 89% being singletons. Each patient experienced a relapse that followed autologous stem cell transplantation, and brentuximab vedotin exposure varied. Material: peripheral blood mononuclear cells (PBMCs), obtained before the second cycle of nivolumab. The receptors here all came from a human donor with classical Hodgkin lymphoma.

The chain carries TRBV6-6 and TRBJ2-1; 9 nucleotides match TRBD2. V lost 6 bases and J lost 2; bases outside the gene matches: 8. The CDR3 consists of 16 residues. Germline V gene data show CDR1 as MNHNY and CDR2 as SVGAGI (reference sequence). The CDR3 sequence is CASRNRAGGTYNEQFF. The CDR3 region has the DNA TGTGCCAGCAGAAACAGAGCGGGAGGTACCTACAATGAGCAGTTCTTC.

The chain uses TRBV15 and TRBJ2-5; either TRBD1 or TRBD2 may supply D (5 bases each). Gene TRBJ2-7 matches the end of the DNA better, so the J call may be wrong. Germline V lookup: CDR1 LNHNV, CDR2 YYDKDF (reference sequence). The CDR3 sequence is 16 residues long. The CDR3 protein is CATSRGGTDVTNEQYF. The CDR3 DNA reads TGTGCCACCAGCAGAGGGGGGACGGACGTAACAAACGAGCAGTACTTC.

This clone turned up a few times. The V call is TRBV30, the J call TRBJ1-5; D is possibly TRBD1 (6 bases). The CDR3 spans 14 residues. Germline assignment: CDR1 GTSNPN and CDR2 SVGIG (reference sequence). The germline V and J ends were trimmed by 5 bases and 7 bases, with 18 bases remaining between them. CDR3 DNA: TGTGCCTGGTCGCTAACAGGGCTAGGACAGCCCCAGCATTTT. As protein: CAWSLTGLGQPQHF.

The chain couples TRBV19 to TRBJ1-4; D gene uncertain. Trimming took 4 bases from V and 8 from J, leaving 17 bases between them. CDR1 and CDR2 (germline): LNHDA, SQIVND (reference sequence). CDR3 size: 15 residues. The chain's CDR3 is CASSNLAAGKEKLFF. For the CDR3, the DNA is TGTGCCAGTAGTAACTTGGCGGCGGGGAAGGAAAAACTGTTTTTT.

The V gene is TRBV6-5, the J gene TRBJ2-3; tentatively, D is TRBD2 (5 bases). Trimming took off 2 bases at V and 0 bases at J, with 9 bases between the two ends. The CDR3 covers 15 residues. Germline lookup yields CDR1 MNHEY and CDR2 SVGAGI. CDR3 sequence: CASSYPRTSTDTQYF. The DNA for the CDR3 is TGTGCCAGCAGTTACCCCAGGACTAGCACAGATACGCAGTATTTT.

The CDR3 DNA reads TGTGCCAGCAGTCGGACTAGCGGGAGCTCCTACAATGAGCAGTTCTTC. This encodes CASSRTSGSSYNEQFF. V is TRBV28 and J is TRBJ2-1; the match to TRBD2 covers 13 bases. Trimming removed 5 bases from V and 0 bases from J; junction bases left unmatched: 1. Germline CDR1 MDHEN, CDR2 SYDVKM. This CDR3 has 16 amino acids.

For this clone: A read error may produce the germline difference seen at one junction end. This chain links TRBV27 with TRBJ2-1, with 11 bases lining up with TRBD2. This CDR3 region has 11 residues. CDR1 MNHEY and CDR2 SMNVEV come from the germline V gene (reference sequence). The CDR3: CVAGGYNEQFF. In DNA, the CDR3 is TGCGTAGCGGGAGGGTACAATGAGCAGTTCTTC.

The chain combines TRBV28 with TRBJ2-7; D is perhaps TRBD1 or TRBD2 (5 bases each). CDR3 length: 12 amino acids. Germline V gene lookup returns CDR1 MDHEN and CDR2 SYDVKM. The ends were cut back, 3 bases at V and 7 bases at J, with 10 bases in the middle. CDR3 in amino acids: CASSFGTGEQYF. The CDR3 DNA is TGTGCCAGCAGTTTCGGGACGGGAGAGCAGTACTTC.

This rearrangement joins TRBV18 to TRBJ1-4; TRBD1 is a possible D gene (6 bases). Germline-derived CDR1 and CDR2 are KGHSH and LQKENI. The CDR3 length is 14 residues. V was pared by 3 bases and J by 4 bases, with 9 bases between. CDR3 sequence: CASSPDRLNEKLFF. CDR3 bases: TGTGCCAGCTCACCGGACAGACTTAATGAAAAACTGTTTTTT.

The chain combines TRBV6-5 with TRBJ2-7, with 7 bases matching TRBD2. The trim removed 1 base at V and 2 bases at J, leaving 5 bases unmatched. Germline CDR1 is MNHEY and CDR2 is SVGAGI. The CDR3 runs 15 residues. This CDR3 is CASSYYPSGTYEQYF. The CDR3 DNA follows: TGTGCCAGCAGTTACTACCCTAGCGGAACCTACGAGCAGTACTTC.

The genes are TRBV10-1 and TRBJ2-7, with 7 bases that match TRBD2. The CDR3 sequence is 13 residues long. V shed 3 bases, J shed 3 bases, and the junction held 2 bases outside the gene matches. CDR1 and CDR2 from the germline V gene are WNHNN and SYGVQD (reference sequence). CDR3 coding DNA: TGCGCCAGCAGTGATGGGGGGGACTACGAGCAGTACTTC. Translation: CASSDGGDYEQYF.

V and J are TRBV5-4 and TRBJ2-7, with D possibly called TRBD1 or TRBD2 (7 bases each). V was trimmed by 5 bases and J by 3 bases, leaving 18 bases between them. Germline CDR1 SGHNT, CDR2 YYREEE (reference sequence). The CDR3 sequence is 15 residues long. The CDR3 is CASSSQGGSLYEQYF. The CDR3 DNA sequence: TGTGCCAGCAGTTCGCAGGGGGGGTCCCTCTACGAGCAGTACTTC.

The rearrangement links TRBV28 to TRBJ1-5; 11 bases agree with TRBD1. The germline V gene has CDR1 MDHEN and CDR2 SYDVKM. V gave up 6 bases and J gave up 6 bases; unmatched junction bases: 10. The CDR3 contains 16 residues. The CDR3 bases are TGTGCCAGCAGCCCCGGGCAGGGGACAGGGGGTCAGCCCCAGCATTTT. Translating gives CASSPGQGTGGQPQHF.

V and J are TRBV18 and TRBJ1-5, with D tentatively TRBD1 (5 bases). Trimming pared 3 bases from V and 1 base from J, leaving 10 bases between. CDR1 is KGHSH and CDR2 is LQKENI in the germline V gene. CDR3 length: 15 residues. The DNA of the CDR3 is TGTGCCAGCTCACCTAGTCGGGGGAGCAATCAGCCCCAGCATTTT. Translated, it gives CASSPSRGSNQPQHF.

The chain carries TRBV5-1 and TRBJ2-1, with 13 nucleotides matching TRBD2. The CDR3 extends over 19 amino acids. Germline CDR1 is SGHRS and CDR2 is YFSETQ. V lost 4 bases and J lost 7; bases outside the gene matches: 17. This CDR3 reads CASSPFTTSGRAKRNEQFF. The CDR3 DNA is TGCGCCAGCAGCCCATTCACAACTAGCGGGAGGGCCAAGCGGAATGAGCAGTTCTTC.